Given below is one T cell receptor beta chain in context. The antigen remains undetermined. Unique molecular identifiers had been added to the TCR beta cDNA libraries. TCRdb independently ran MiXCR on the PCR reads; one entry per CDR3 protein. Among around 710,000 distinct CDR3 sequences listed, around 45% were seen once. This entry comes from a study of post-analysis software for immune sequencing data. Findings and caveats of the study: The five TRBV segments detected at higher frequency in patients than in controls included TRBV5-6, TRBV5-1 and TRBV20-1.

From germline, CDR1 is MNHEY and CDR2 SMNVEV (reference sequence). After removal of 6 bases from V and 4 bases from J, the junction contained 6 bases not matched to a gene. The CDR3 is 15 residues long. The material sequenced was blood. The source of this sequence is a girl between 10 and 17 years old with multiple sclerosis. V is TRBV27 and J is TRBJ2-3; TRBD2 matches at 11 bases. CDR3: CASRHGLAGADTQYF. The CDR3 coding sequence is TGTGCCAGCAGACACGGACTAGCGGGCGCAGATACGCAGTATTTT.